This T cell receptor beta chain was retrieved from a study of T-cell memory formation after mild COVID-19. A word on this clonotype: Its antigen is still unknown.

TCRdb redid the calling of the 5' RACE reads with MiXCR, one entry per CDR3 protein. The profile shows about 410,000 distinct CDR3 sequences, approximately 19% of them singletons. Trimming shortened V by 5 bases and J by 5 bases, and 19 bases separated the two germline ends. Germline V gene lookup returns CDR1 SGHVS and CDR2 FQNEAQ. CDR3 size: 16 residues. Notes on the study in general: Clones that contracted clustered mainly in CM and EM if CD4+ and in EMRA if CD8+. Day 15 to 85 contracting clones showed balanced CD4/CD8; later expanders leaned CD4+.

The chain links TRBV7-8 to TRBJ2-1; the D call may be TRBD1 or TRBD2 (6 bases each). The sequence was collected from a man in his late teens or twenties who had mild COVID-19 (a few samples of this study predate the infection). Cell type and time point are not known. Sequenced: PBMCs or a T cell subset sorted from them (not recorded which). CDR3 protein: CASSPLYRGLDNEQFF. CDR3 in DNA: TGTGCCAGCAGCCCCCTTTACCGGGGGCTTGACAATGAGCAGTTCTTC.